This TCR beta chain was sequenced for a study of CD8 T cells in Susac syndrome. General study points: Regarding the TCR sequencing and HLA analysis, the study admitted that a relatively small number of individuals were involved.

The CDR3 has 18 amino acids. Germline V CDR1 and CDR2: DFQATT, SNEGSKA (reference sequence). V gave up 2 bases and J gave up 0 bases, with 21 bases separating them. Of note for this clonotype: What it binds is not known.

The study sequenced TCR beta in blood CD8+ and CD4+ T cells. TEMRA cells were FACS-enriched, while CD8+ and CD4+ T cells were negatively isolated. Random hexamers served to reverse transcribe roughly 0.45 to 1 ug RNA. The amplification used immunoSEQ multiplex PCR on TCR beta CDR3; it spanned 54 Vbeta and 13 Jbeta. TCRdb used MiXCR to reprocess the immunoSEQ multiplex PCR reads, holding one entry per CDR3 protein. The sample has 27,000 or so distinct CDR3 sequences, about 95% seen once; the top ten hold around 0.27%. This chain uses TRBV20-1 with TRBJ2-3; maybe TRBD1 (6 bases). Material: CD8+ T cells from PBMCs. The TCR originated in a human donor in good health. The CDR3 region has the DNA TGCAGTGCTAGACTCCTCCCTTCGACAGGTTCTAGCACAGATACGCAGTATTTT. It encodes CSARLLPSTGSSTDTQYF.